Described below is a single TCR beta chain sequence and its context. No antigen is known for it. This sample is part of a study of T cells in pancreatic ductal adenocarcinoma. General study results and limits: Results skew toward the minority of patients with early-stage disease. Mean clonality was around 0.1 in tumors and roughly 0.066 in blood, not significantly different. Tumors hold more CD45RO+ effector T cells, which may bias toward lower diversity. Compared with tumor, blood showed more total productive templates and around 8-fold more clonotypes.

Germline V gene lookup returns CDR1 SEHNR and CDR2 FQNEAQ (reference sequence). The CDR3 length is 11 residues. V was shortened by 4 bases and J by 5 bases, with 5 bases between the two germline ends. The selected patients with pancreatic ductal adenocarcinoma had surgery but no neoadjuvant therapy. Produced via immunoSEQ multiplex PCR; TCRdb's table is partial and in-frame only. The sample has roughly 100,000 clones, nearly 95% seen once. The rearrangement joins TRBV7-9 to TRBJ2-5; D gene uncertain. The receptor was isolated from a human donor with pancreatic ductal adenocarcinoma. The sample was PBMCs. CDR3 coding DNA: TGTGCCAGCAGCTCTCTGGAGACCCAGTACTTC. It codes for CASSSLETQYF.